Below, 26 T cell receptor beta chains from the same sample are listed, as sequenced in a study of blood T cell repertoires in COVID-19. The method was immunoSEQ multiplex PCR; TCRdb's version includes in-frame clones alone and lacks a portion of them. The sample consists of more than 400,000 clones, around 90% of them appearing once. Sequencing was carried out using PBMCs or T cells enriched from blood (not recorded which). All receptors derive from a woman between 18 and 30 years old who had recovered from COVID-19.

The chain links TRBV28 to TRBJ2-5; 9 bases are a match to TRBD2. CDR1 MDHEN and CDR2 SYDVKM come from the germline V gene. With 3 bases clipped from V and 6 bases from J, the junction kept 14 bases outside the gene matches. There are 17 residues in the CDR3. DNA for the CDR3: TGTGCCAGCAGTTTGGCCCGCCTAGCGGGGATCGAGAAGACCCAGTACTTC. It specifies CASSLARLAGIEKTQYF.

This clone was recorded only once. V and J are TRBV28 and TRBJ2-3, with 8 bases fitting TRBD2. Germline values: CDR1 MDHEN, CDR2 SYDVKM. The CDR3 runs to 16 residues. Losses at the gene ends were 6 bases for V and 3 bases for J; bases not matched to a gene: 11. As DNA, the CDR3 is TGTGCCAGCAGCTTTAGCGGGGACCCCCCTACAGATACGCAGTATTTT. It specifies CASSFSGDPPTDTQYF.

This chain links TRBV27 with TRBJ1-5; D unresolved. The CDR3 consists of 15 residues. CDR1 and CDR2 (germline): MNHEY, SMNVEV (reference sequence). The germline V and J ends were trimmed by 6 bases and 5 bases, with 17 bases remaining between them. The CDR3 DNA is TGTGCCAGCAGCCCGCGGGCCCTCGGCGATCAGCCCCAGCATTTT. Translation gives CASSPRALGDQPQHF.

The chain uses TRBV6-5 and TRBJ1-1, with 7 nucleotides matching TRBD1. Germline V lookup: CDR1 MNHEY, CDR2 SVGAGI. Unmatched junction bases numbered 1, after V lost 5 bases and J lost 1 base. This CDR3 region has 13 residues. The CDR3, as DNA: TGTGCCAGCAGTCGACAGGGGAACACTGAAGCTTTCTTT. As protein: CASSRQGNTEAFF.

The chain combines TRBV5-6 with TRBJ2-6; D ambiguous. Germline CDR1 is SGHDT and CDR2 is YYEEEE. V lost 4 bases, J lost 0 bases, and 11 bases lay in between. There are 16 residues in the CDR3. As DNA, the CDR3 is TGTGCCAGCAGCCCTATACGGTACTCTGGGGCCAACGTCCTGACTTTC. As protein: CASSPIRYSGANVLTF. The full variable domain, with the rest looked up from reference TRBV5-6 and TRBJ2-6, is DAGVTQSPTHLIKTRGQQVTLRCSPKSGHDTVSWYQQALGQGPQFIFQYYEEEERQRGNFPDRFSGHQFPNYSSELNVNALLLGDSALYLCASSPIRYSGANVLTFGAGSRLTVL.

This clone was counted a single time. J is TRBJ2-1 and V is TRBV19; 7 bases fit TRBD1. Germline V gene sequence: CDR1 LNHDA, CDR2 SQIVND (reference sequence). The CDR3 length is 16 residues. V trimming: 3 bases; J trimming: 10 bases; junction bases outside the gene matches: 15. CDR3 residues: CASSIKGTDSGLEQFF. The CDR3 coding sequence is TGTGCCAGTAGTATTAAAGGGACAGATTCCGGTTTGGAGCAGTTCTTC. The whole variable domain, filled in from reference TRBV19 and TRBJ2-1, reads DGGITQSPKYLFRKEGQNVTLSCEQNLNHDAMYWYRQDPGQGLRLIYYSQIVNDFQKGDIAEGYSVSREKKESFPLTVTSAQKNPTAFYLCASSIKGTDSGLEQFFGPGTRLTVL.

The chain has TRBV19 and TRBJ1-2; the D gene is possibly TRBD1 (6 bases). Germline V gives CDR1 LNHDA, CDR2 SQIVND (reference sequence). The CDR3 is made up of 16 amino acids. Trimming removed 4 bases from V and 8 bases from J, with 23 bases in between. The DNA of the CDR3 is TGTGCCAGTAGTACCTTCGACGGAGGTCCAAGGGGGGGCTACACCTTC. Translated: CASSTFDGGPRGGYTF.

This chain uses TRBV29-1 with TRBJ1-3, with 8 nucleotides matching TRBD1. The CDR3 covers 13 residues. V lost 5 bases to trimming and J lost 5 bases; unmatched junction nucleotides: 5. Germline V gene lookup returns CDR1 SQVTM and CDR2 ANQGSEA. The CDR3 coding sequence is TGCAGCGTTCTGACAGGGGATAGAAACACCATATATTTT. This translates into CSVLTGDRNTIYF.

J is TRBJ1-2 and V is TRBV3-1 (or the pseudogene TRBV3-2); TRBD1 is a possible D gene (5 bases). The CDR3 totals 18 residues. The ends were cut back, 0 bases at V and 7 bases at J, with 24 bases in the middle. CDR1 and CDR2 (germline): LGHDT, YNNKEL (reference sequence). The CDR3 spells CASSQDLADVGREGGYTF. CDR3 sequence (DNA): TGTGCCAGCAGCCAAGACCTTGCAGATGTAGGCAGGGAAGGTGGCTACACCTTC.

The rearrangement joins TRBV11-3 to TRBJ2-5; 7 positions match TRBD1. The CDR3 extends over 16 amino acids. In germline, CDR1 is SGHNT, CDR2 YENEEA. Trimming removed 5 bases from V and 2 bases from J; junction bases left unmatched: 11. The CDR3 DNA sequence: TGTGCCAGCAGCGGGGGACAGACAGGGTCTCAAGAGACCCAGTACTTC. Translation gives CASSGGQTGSQETQYF.

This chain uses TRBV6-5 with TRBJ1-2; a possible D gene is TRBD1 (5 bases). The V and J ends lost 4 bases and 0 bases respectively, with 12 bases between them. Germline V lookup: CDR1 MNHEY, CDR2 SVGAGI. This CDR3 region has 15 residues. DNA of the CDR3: TGTGCCAGCAGTTCCACAGGCGTTTCTAACTATGGCTACACCTTC. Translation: CASSSTGVSNYGYTF.

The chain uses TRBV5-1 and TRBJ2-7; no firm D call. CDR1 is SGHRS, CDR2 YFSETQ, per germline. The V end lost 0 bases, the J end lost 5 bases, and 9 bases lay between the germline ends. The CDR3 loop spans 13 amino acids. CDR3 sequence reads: CASSLGLWDEQYF. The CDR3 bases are TGCGCCAGCAGCTTGGGACTTTGGGACGAGCAGTACTTC.

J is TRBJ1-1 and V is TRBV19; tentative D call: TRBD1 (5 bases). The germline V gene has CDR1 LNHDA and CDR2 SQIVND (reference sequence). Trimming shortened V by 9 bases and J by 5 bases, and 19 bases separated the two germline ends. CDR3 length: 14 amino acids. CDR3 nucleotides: TGTGCCAGCCGGGACTGGGTATTAGAAACTGAAGCTTTCTTT. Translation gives CASRDWVLETEAFF. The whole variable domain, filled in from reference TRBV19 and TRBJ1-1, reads DGGITQSPKYLFRKEGQNVTLSCEQNLNHDAMYWYRQDPGQGLRLIYYSQIVNDFQKGDIAEGYSVSREKKESFPLTVTSAQKNPTAFYLCASRDWVLETEAFFGQGTRLTVV.

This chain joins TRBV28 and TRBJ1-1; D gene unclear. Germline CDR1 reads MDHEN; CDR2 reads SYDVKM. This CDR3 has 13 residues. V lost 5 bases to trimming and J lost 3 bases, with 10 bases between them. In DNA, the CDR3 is TGTGCCAGCAGTCCTATGCGGGACACTGAAGCTTTCTTT. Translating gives CASSPMRDTEAFF.

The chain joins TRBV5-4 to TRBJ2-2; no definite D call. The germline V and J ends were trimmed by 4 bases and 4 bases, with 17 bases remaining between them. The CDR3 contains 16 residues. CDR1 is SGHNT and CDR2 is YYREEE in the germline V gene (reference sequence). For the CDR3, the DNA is TGTGCCAGCAGCCCAGGCACCTCTGGGCGCACCGGGGAGCTGTTTTTT. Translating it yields CASSPGTSGRTGELFF.

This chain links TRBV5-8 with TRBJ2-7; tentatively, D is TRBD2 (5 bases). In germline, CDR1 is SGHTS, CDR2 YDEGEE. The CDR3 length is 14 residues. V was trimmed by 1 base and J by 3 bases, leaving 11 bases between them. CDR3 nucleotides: TGTGCCAGCAGCTTGTCCCCGGGGTTCTACGAGCAGTACTTC. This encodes CASSLSPGFYEQYF.

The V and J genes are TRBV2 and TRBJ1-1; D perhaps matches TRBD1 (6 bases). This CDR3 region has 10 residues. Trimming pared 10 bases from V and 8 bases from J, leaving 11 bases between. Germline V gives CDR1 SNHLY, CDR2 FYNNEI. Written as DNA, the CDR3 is TGTGCCACCAGGGACATAGAAGCTTTCTTT. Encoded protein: CATRDIEAFF.

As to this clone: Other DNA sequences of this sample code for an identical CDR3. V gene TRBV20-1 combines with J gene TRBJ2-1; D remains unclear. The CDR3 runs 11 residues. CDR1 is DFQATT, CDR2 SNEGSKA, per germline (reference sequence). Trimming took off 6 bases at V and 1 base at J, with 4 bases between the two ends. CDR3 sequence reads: CSATSYNEQFF. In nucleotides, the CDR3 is TGCAGTGCAACTTCCTACAATGAGCAGTTCTTC.

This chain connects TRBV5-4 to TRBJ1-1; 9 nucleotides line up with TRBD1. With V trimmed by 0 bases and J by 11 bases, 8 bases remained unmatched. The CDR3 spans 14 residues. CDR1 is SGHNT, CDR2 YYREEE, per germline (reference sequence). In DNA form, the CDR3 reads TGTGCCAGCAGCTTGGGTGGGACAGGGAGGGCGGCTTTCTTT. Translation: CASSLGGTGRAAFF. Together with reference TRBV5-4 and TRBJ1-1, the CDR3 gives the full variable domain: ETGVTQSPTHLIKTRGQQVTLRCSSQSGHNTVSWYQQALGQGPQFIFQYYREEENGRGNFPPRFSGLQFPNYSSELNVNALELDDSALYLCASSLGGTGRAAFFGQGTRLTVV.

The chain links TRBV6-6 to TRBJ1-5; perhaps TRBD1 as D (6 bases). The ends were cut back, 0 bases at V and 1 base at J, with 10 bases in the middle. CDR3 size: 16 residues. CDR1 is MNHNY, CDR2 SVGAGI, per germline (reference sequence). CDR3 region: CASSYSRGGSNQPQHF. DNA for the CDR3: TGTGCCAGCAGTTACTCCAGGGGTGGGAGCAATCAGCCCCAGCATTTT.

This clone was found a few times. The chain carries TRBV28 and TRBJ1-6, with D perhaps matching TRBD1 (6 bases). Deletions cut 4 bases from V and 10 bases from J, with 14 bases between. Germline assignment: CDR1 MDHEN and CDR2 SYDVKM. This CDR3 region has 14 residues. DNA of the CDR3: TGTGCCAGCAGTTCACCGGGACAACAGTCACCCCTCCACTTT. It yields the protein CASSSPGQQSPLHF.

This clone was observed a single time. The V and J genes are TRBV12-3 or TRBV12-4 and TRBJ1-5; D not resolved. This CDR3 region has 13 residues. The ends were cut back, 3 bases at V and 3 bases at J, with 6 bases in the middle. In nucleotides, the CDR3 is TGTGCCAGCAGTTTCCAGTCCAATCAGCCCCAGCATTTT. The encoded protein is CASSFQSNQPQHF.

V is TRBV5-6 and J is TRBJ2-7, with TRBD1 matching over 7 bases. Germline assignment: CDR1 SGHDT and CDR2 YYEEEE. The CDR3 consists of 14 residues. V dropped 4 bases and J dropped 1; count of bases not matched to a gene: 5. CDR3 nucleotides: TGTGCCAGCAGCGCCCCGACAGGGTCCTACGAGCAGTACTTC. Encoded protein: CASSAPTGSYEQYF. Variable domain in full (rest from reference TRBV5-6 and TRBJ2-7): DAGVTQSPTHLIKTRGQQVTLRCSPKSGHDTVSWYQQALGQGPQFIFQYYEEEERQRGNFPDRFSGHQFPNYSSELNVNALLLGDSALYLCASSAPTGSYEQYFGPGTRLTVT.

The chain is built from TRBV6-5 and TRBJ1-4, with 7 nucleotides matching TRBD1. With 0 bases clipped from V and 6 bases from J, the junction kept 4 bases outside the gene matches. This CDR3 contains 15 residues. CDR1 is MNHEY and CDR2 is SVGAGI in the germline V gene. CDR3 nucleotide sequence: TGTGCCAGCAGTTACTCTTCAGGGGGGTATGAAAAACTGTTTTTT. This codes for CASSYSSGGYEKLFF.

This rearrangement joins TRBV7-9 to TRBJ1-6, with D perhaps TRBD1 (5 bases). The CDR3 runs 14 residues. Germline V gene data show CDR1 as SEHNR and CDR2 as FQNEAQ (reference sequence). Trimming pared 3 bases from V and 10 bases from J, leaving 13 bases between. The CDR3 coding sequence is TGTGCCAGCAGCTTTGAAGGGGTTAGGTCACCCCTCCACTTT. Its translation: CASSFEGVRSPLHF.

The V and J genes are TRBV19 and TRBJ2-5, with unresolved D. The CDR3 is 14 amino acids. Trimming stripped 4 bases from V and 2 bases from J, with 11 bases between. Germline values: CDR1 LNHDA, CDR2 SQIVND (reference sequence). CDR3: CASSTGLIQETQYF. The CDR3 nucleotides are TGTGCCAGTAGTACTGGGCTGATTCAAGAGACCCAGTACTTC.